This T cell receptor beta chain stems from a study of blood T cell repertoires in COVID-19. Study overall: COVID-19 samples, acute and convalescent, were from the United States, Italy and Spain.

Unmatched junction bases numbered 11, after V lost 5 bases and J lost 2 bases. The CDR3 totals 16 residues. Germline CDR1 reads SGHVS; CDR2 reads FNYEAQ. Authors' data handling: Amplified reference gene primers provided the basis for estimating nucleated cell counts. The protocol was immunoSEQ multiplex PCR, while the TCRdb copy is restricted to in-frame clones and leaves out a portion. That table is the source of V, J and clone size, and D and trimming were worked out from the DNA. The table has 150,000 to 200,000 clones, over 80% seen once. The sequencing input was peripheral blood. The sequence was collected from a man aged 30 to 39 with COVID-19, enrolled during active disease. The genes are TRBV7-6 and TRBJ2-7; 8 nucleotides agree with TRBD1. This chain's CDR3 is CASSVISGQGTYEQYF. The CDR3 DNA follows: TGTGCCAGCAGCGTTATCTCTGGACAGGGCACCTACGAGCAGTACTTC.